This is a list of T cell receptor beta chains from one sample in a study of blood T cell repertoires in COVID-19. TCRdb keeps only in-frame clones here, not all; method: immunoSEQ multiplex PCR. The sample carries around 89,000 clones, about 91% recorded once. The sequenced sample consisted of peripheral blood. These receptors were obtained from a man aged 60 to 75 with acute or convalescent COVID-19. CDR3s include the opening cysteine and the closing phenylalanine or tryptophan. Each record gives: D gene, clone size, V gene, J gene, CDR3 protein, CDR3 DNA. D genes are given only for firm matches. Where a row states a size, it is once, few, many or the class of an expanded clone; other rows omit it.

D: .
size: .
V: TRBV7-3
J: TRBJ2-2
CDR3: CASSPRQLGGGELFF
DNA: TGTGCCAGCAGCCCCCGACAGTTGGGCGGCGGGGAGCTGTTTTTT

D: .
size: few
V: TRBV29-1
J: TRBJ1-2
CDR3: CSVSQGRENGYTF
DNA: TGCAGCGTTTCTCAGGGGCGGGAGAATGGCTACACCTTC

D: .
size: .
V: TRBV6-5
J: TRBJ2-2
CDR3: CASLKFPGTGELFF
DNA: TGTGCCAGCCTGAAGTTCCCGGGCACCGGGGAGCTGTTTTTT

D: .
size: .
V: TRBV4-1
J: TRBJ2-5
CDR3: CASSGSGFGETQYF
DNA: TGCGCCAGCAGCGGATCAGGGTTTGGAGAGACCCAGTACTTC

D: TRBD1
size: .
V: TRBV30
J: TRBJ1-2
CDR3: CASKPGRWTGGQGGYTF
DNA: TGTGCCTCCAAGCCCGGGCGATGGACAGGGGGCCAGGGAGGCTACACCTTC

D: TRBD1
size: once
V: TRBV28
J: TRBJ1-2
CDR3: CASSLLTGEGYTF
DNA: TGTGCCAGCAGTTTACTGACAGGGGAGGGCTACACCTTC

D: .
size: .
V: TRBV10-2
J: TRBJ2-7
CDR3: CASSVQDYEQYF
DNA: TGCGCCAGCAGCGTTCAGGATTACGAGCAGTACTTC

D: TRBD1
size: .
V: TRBV13
J: TRBJ2-1
CDR3: CASSEGGQSLYNEQFF
DNA: TGTGCCAGCAGCGAAGGGGGCCAATCCCTCTACAATGAGCAGTTCTTC

D: TRBD2
size: .
V: TRBV30
J: TRBJ2-7
CDR3: CAWSLLAGGPGEQYF
DNA: TGTGCCTGGAGTTTACTAGCGGGAGGGCCTGGCGAGCAGTACTTC

D: .
size: .
V: TRBV11-2
J: TRBJ2-7
CDR3: CASSLGSQGGYEQYF
DNA: TGTGCCAGCAGCTTAGGCTCTCAGGGTGGGTACGAGCAGTACTTC

D: .
size: .
V: TRBV5-1
J: TRBJ1-4
CDR3: CASSLPSGEKLFF
DNA: TGCGCCAGCAGCCTCCCCTCGGGGGAAAAACTGTTTTTT

D: .
size: .
V: TRBV30
J: TRBJ1-4
CDR3: CAWSVRQGNEKLFF
DNA: TGTGCCTGGAGTGTACGGCAGGGCAATGAAAAACTGTTTTTT

D: .
size: .
V: TRBV14
J: TRBJ1-5
CDR3: CASSQESREPQHF
DNA: TGTGCCAGCAGCCAAGAGTCTCGGGAGCCCCAGCATTTT

D: .
size: .
V: TRBV5-4
J: TRBJ2-7
CDR3: CASSLAAGYEQYF
DNA: TGTGCCAGCAGCTTGGCCGCGGGTTACGAGCAGTACTTC

D: TRBD2
size: once
V: TRBV19
J: TRBJ2-5
CDR3: CASSMLAGQETQYF
DNA: TGTGCCAGTAGTATGCTAGCGGGGCAAGAGACCCAGTACTTC

D: .
size: .
V: TRBV7-9
J: TRBJ1-4
CDR3: CASSFGAPAEKLFF
DNA: TGTGCCAGCAGCTTTGGGGCGCCGGCTGAAAAACTGTTTTTT

D: .
size: .
V: TRBV7-9
J: TRBJ1-1
CDR3: CASSLQGAEAFF
DNA: TGTGCCAGCAGCTTACAGGGCGCTGAAGCTTTCTTT

D: .
size: .
V: TRBV5-1
J: TRBJ2-7
CDR3: CASSLQGASYEQYF
DNA: TGCGCCAGCAGCTTACAGGGAGCTTCCTACGAGCAGTACTTC

D: TRBD1
size: .
V: TRBV9
J: TRBJ1-2
CDR3: CASSLSLDRGRSYTF
DNA: TGTGCCAGCAGCCTCTCTCTGGACAGGGGAAGGAGCTACACCTTC

D: .
size: .
V: TRBV5-5
J: TRBJ1-2
CDR3: CASSLEKGGNYGYTF
DNA: TGTGCCAGCAGCTTGGAGAAGGGGGGGAACTATGGCTACACCTTC

D: TRBD1
size: .
V: TRBV29-1
J: TRBJ2-5
CDR3: CSVVGQEGGLQETQYF
DNA: TGCAGCGTTGTGGGACAGGAGGGTGGTTTACAAGAGACCCAGTACTTC

D: TRBD1
size: .
V: TRBV5-1
J: TRBJ1-6
CDR3: CASSLIEGAKSSYNSPLHF
DNA: TGCGCCAGCAGCCTGATTGAGGGGGCTAAGAGCTCCTATAATTCACCCCTCCACTTT

D: .
size: .
V: TRBV2
J: TRBJ2-2
CDR3: CASSENLRTGELFF
DNA: TGTGCCAGCAGTGAGAACTTGCGGACCGGGGAGCTGTTTTTT

D: .
size: once
V: TRBV4-1
J: TRBJ1-4
CDR3: CASSQDPGITNEKLFF
DNA: TGCGCCAGCAGCCAAGATCCGGGAATAACTAATGAAAAACTGTTTTTT

D: TRBD1
size: .
V: TRBV7-3
J: TRBJ2-1
CDR3: CASSPTGDEQFF
DNA: TGTGCCAGCAGCCCCACAGGGGATGAGCAGTTCTTC

D: TRBD2
size: .
V: TRBV9
J: TRBJ2-3
CDR3: CASSVSGGAVVDTQYF
DNA: TGTGCCAGCAGCGTTAGCGGGGGGGCGGTTGTGGATACGCAGTATTTT

D: TRBD1
size: .
V: TRBV10-2
J: TRBJ1-4
CDR3: CASSNRGATNEKLFF
DNA: TGCGCCAGCAGCAACAGGGGGGCAACTAATGAAAAACTGTTTTTT

D: TRBD1
size: .
V: TRBV5-6
J: TRBJ2-7
CDR3: CASSTTGNSYEQYF
DNA: TGTGCCAGCAGTACGACAGGGAACTCCTACGAGCAGTACTTC

D: TRBD2
size: .
V: TRBV6-1
J: TRBJ2-7
CDR3: CASSATGTSGTREQYF
DNA: TGTGCCAGCAGTGCGACTGGGACTAGCGGGACTCGCGAGCAGTACTTC

D: .
size: .
V: TRBV30
J: TRBJ1-1
CDR3: CAWWDLRARWGVAFF
DNA: TGTGCCTGGTGGGATCTTCGGGCCCGCTGGGGGGTAGCTTTCTTT

D: .
size: .
V: TRBV12-5
J: TRBJ1-5
CDR3: CASGWSSRGTGQPQHF
DNA: TGTGCTAGTGGTTGGTCTAGCCGGGGGACTGGTCAGCCCCAGCATTTT

D: .
size: .
V: TRBV2
J: TRBJ2-7
CDR3: CASSEWSYEQYF
DNA: TGTGCCAGCAGTGAATGGAGCTACGAGCAGTACTTC

D: .
size: .
V: TRBV7-3
J: TRBJ2-2
CDR3: CASSPHGGELFF
DNA: TGTGCCAGCAGCCCACATGGCGGGGAGCTGTTTTTT

D: .
size: .
V: TRBV12-3/TRBV12-4
J: TRBJ2-3
CDR3: CASSPSGTDTQYF
DNA: TGTGCCAGCAGCCCTAGCGGCACAGATACGCAGTATTTT

D: TRBD1
size: .
V: TRBV5-1
J: TRBJ1-4
CDR3: CASSQRTGTGSEKLFF
DNA: TGCGCCAGCAGCCAACGTACCGGGACAGGGAGTGAAAAACTGTTTTTT

D: .
size: .
V: TRBV21-1
J: TRBJ2-1
CDR3: CASSKRTLAGGPRNEQFF
DNA: TGTGCCAGCAGCAAAAGAACACTAGCGGGAGGCCCCCGCAATGAGCAGTTCTTC

D: TRBD2
size: few
V: TRBV5-1
J: TRBJ2-7
CDR3: CASSLRLAGAEQYF
DNA: TGCGCCAGCAGCTTGAGGCTAGCGGGAGCCGAGCAGTACTTC

D: .
size: .
V: TRBV7-7
J: TRBJ1-1
CDR3: CASSQTGNTEAFF
DNA: TGTGCCAGCAGCCAGACAGGGAACACTGAAGCTTTCTTT

D: TRBD2
size: once
V: TRBV12-3/TRBV12-4
J: TRBJ2-1
CDR3: CASRSSGPNEQFF
DNA: TGTGCCAGCAGGTCTAGCGGTCCCAATGAGCAGTTCTTC

D: TRBD1
size: .
V: TRBV28
J: TRBJ1-2
CDR3: CASRPQGANYGYTF
DNA: TGTGCCAGCAGACCACAGGGGGCGAACTATGGCTACACCTTC

D: .
size: .
V: TRBV19
J: TRBJ1-2
CDR3: CASSIQANDNYGYTF
DNA: TGTGCCAGTAGTATACAGGCTAACGATAACTATGGCTACACCTTC

D: TRBD1
size: few
V: TRBV10-3
J: TRBJ2-2
CDR3: CAISESKGDRDTGELFF
DNA: TGTGCCATCAGTGAGTCGAAAGGGGACAGGGACACCGGGGAGCTGTTTTTT

D: .
size: .
V: TRBV5-5
J: TRBJ2-3
CDR3: CASSFSGSTDTQYF
DNA: TGTGCCAGCAGCTTCTCAGGGAGCACAGATACGCAGTATTTT

D: .
size: .
V: TRBV9
J: TRBJ2-3
CDR3: CASSVSGKLDTQYF
DNA: TGTGCCAGCAGCGTCTCAGGCAAACTAGATACGCAGTATTTT

D: .
size: .
V: TRBV29-1
J: TRBJ2-3
CDR3: CSVDTGSDTQYF
DNA: TGCAGCGTTGACACAGGGTCCGATACGCAGTATTTT